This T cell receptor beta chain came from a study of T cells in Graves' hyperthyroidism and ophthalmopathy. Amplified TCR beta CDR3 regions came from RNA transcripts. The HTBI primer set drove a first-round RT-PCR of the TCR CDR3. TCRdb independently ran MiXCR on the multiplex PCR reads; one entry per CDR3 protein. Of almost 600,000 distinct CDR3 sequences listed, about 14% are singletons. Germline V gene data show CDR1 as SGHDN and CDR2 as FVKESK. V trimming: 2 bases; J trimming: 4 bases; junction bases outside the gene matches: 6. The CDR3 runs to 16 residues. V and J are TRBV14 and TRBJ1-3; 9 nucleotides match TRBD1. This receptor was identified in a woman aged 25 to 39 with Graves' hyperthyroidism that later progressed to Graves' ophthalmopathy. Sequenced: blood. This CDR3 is CASSQLQGAPGNTIYF. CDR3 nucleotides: TGTGCCAGCAGCCAATTACAGGGGGCGCCGGGAAACACCATATATTTT.